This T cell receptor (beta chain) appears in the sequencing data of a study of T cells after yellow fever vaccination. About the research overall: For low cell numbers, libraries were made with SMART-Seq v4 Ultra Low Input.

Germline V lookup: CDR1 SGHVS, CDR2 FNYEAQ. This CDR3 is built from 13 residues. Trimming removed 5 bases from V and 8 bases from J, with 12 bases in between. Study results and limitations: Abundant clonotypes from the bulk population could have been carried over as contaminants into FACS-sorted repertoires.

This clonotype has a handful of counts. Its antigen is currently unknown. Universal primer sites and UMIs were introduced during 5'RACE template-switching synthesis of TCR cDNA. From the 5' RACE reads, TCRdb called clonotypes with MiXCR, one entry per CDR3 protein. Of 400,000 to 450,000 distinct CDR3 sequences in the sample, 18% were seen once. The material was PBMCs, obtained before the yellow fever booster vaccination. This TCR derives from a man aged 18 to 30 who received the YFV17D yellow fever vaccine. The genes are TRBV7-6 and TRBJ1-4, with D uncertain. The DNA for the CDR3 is TGTGCCAGCAGCGCAGCGGGGTCAGAAAAACTGTTTTTT. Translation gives CASSAAGSEKLFF.